This T cell receptor (beta chain) was profiled in a study of T cells after yellow fever vaccination. V was clipped by 4 bases and J by 3 bases, with 12 bases between them. Germline-derived CDR1 and CDR2 are MGHRA and YSYEKL. The CDR3 sequence is 14 residues long. The study made its TCR cDNA through 5'RACE template switching. That step introduced a universal primer site along with UMIs. A single record per CDR3 protein comes from TCRdb applying MiXCR to the 5' RACE reads. The sample has some 300,000 distinct CDR3 sequences; 3% to 4.5% are singletons. The TCR sequence derives from a young man who received the YFV17D yellow fever vaccine. This material consisted of PBMCs, taken on the day of the yellow fever booster vaccination. The chain combines TRBV4-1 with TRBJ1-1, with a possible D match to TRBD1 (5 bases). As DNA, the CDR3 is TGCGCCAGCAGCCTCCGGGACGGGTACACTGAAGCTTTCTTT. This translates into CASSLRDGYTEAFF.